The rows below give T cell receptor beta chains drawn from one sample of a study of blood T cells in healthy people across ages. TCRdb reprocessed the 5' RACE reads via MiXCR and lists one record per CDR3 protein. The sample has about 1.8 million distinct CDR3 sequences, about 50% seen once. The sample was blood. The receptors were gathered from a woman between 35 and 50 years old in good health. Both conserved end residues are part of each CDR3. A D gene is named only where the DNA matches it firmly. Clone size is stated in some rows and not others, as once, few, many or a class when expanded.

v_call	d_call	clone_size	j_call	cdr3_aa	cdr3_nt
TRBV7-9	-	-	TRBJ2-3	CASILRRETSTDTQYF	TGTGCCAGCATCCTAAGACGAGAGACAAGCACAGATACGCAGTATTTT
TRBV12-3/TRBV12-4	-	few	TRBJ2-5	CASSFGGGEMGETQYF	TGTGCCAGCAGTTTTGGAGGGGGCGAGATGGGAGAGACCCAGTACTTC
TRBV2	TRBD1	once	TRBJ1-2	CATPGQLTNYGYTF	TGTGCCACACCGGGACAGCTTACTAACTATGGCTACACCTTC
TRBV5-1	-	few	TRBJ2-7	CATRQGPTTEEQYF	TGCGCCACCAGACAAGGGCCGACCACAGAAGAGCAGTACTTC
TRBV3-1	TRBD1	-	TRBJ2-7	CASRGVIQGAFGSYEQYF	TGTGCCAGCAGGGGCGTGATACAGGGGGCGTTTGGGTCCTACGAGCAGTACTTC
TRBV7-2	TRBD1	-	TRBJ2-5	CASRRRGYPETQYF	TGTGCCAGCAGACGCAGGGGGTACCCAGAGACCCAGTACTTC
TRBV5-1	-	-	TRBJ2-7	CASSLASGYSYEQYF	TGCGCCAGCAGCTTGGCTTCGGGCTACTCCTACGAGCAGTACTTC
TRBV28	-	-	TRBJ1-2	CASNPQGSSNYGYTF	TGTGCCAGCAACCCACAGGGATCCTCTAACTATGGCTACACCTTC
TRBV12-3/TRBV12-4	-	-	TRBJ1-5	CASSRRQLSNQPQHF	TGTGCCAGCAGTAGAAGGCAGTTAAGCAATCAGCCCCAGCATTTT
TRBV2	TRBD1	-	TRBJ1-2	CASTASTGANYGYTF	TGTGCCAGCACCGCATCGACAGGGGCCAACTATGGCTACACCTTC
TRBV6-1	-	-	TRBJ1-2	CASSDQGTGRYGYTF	TGTGCCAGCAGTGATCAAGGGACCGGCCGCTATGGCTACACCTTC
TRBV27	-	-	TRBJ1-2	CASSFEGRSGYTF	TGTGCCAGCAGTTTTGAGGGGAGGAGTGGCTACACCTTC
TRBV2	TRBD2	few	TRBJ2-5	CAISKLGGGRDRETQYF	TGTGCCATTTCCAAACTCGGGGGGGGCCGCGATCGAGAGACCCAGTACTTC
TRBV28	-	-	TRBJ2-7	CASSYGGNRIYEQYF	TGTGCCAGCAGTTATGGAGGCAATAGGATCTACGAGCAGTACTTC
TRBV5-1	-	few	TRBJ2-7	CASSLVGGIPTYEQYF	TGCGCCAGCAGCTTGGTCGGAGGGATACCTACCTACGAGCAGTACTTC
TRBV6-6	-	-	TRBJ2-3	CASSTGPTQYF	TGTGCCAGCAGTACGGGACCTACGCAGTATTTT
TRBV20-1	TRBD1	-	TRBJ2-1	CSARWPSPGTGHHEQFF	TGCAGTGCAAGATGGCCCTCCCCCGGGACAGGTCACCATGAGCAGTTCTTC
TRBV9	TRBD2	-	TRBJ2-5	CASSSPIGGTSGAETQYF	TGTGCCAGCAGCTCCCCCATTGGTGGGACTAGCGGGGCTGAGACCCAGTACTTC
TRBV20-1	-	-	TRBJ2-5	CSAGTGALEETQYF	TGCAGTGCTGGTACCGGGGCCCTAGAGGAGACCCAGTACTTC
TRBV10-3	-	-	TRBJ2-1	CAISEFGQRARRGYNEQFF	TGTGCCATCAGTGAGTTTGGCCAGCGGGCCCGTCGGGGATACAATGAGCAGTTCTTC
TRBV5-6	TRBD1	-	TRBJ1-5	CASSLAGDSKYRPQHF	TGTGCCAGCAGCTTGGCCGGGGACAGCAAATATCGGCCCCAGCATTTT
TRBV20-1	-	-	TRBJ1-1	CSSVRGNTEAFF	TGCAGTTCGGTCAGGGGGAACACTGAAGCTTTCTTT
TRBV20-1	-	-	TRBJ1-2	CSAQSLPGYGYTF	TGCAGTGCTCAGAGCTTACCAGGGTATGGCTACACCTTC
TRBV7-9	-	-	TRBJ2-1	CASSFATEYNEQFF	TGTGCCAGCAGCTTTGCGACTGAATACAATGAGCAGTTCTTC
TRBV7-8	-	-	TRBJ2-6	CASSPQLVPGANVLTF	TGTGCCAGCAGCCCTCAACTGGTTCCTGGGGCCAACGTCCTGACTTTC
TRBV27	TRBD1	-	TRBJ2-5	CASSPTNRGQETQYF	TGTGCCAGCAGTCCGACCAACAGGGGCCAAGAGACCCAGTACTTC
TRBV4-3	-	-	TRBJ1-2	CASSQAEGATGYTF	TGCGCCAGCAGCCAAGCGGAAGGGGCGACTGGCTACACCTTC
TRBV20-1	-	-	TRBJ2-7	CSARGGSVNEQYF	TGCAGTGCCAGGGGAGGGAGTGTCAACGAGCAGTACTTC
TRBV6-2/TRBV6-3	-	-	TRBJ2-5	CASSYLKSSYNEQYF	TGTGCCAGCAGTTACTTGAAGAGCTCCTACAATGAGCAGTACTTC
TRBV6-1	-	-	TRBJ2-3	CASSEAHGGTQYF	TGTGCCAGCAGTGAAGCGCACGGGGGTACGCAGTATTTT
TRBV7-2	TRBD2	-	TRBJ2-1	CASSPSGLAGDPYNEQFF	TGTGCCAGCAGCCCATCAGGACTAGCGGGGGACCCCTACAATGAGCAGTTCTTC
TRBV20-1	TRBD1	-	TRBJ1-5	CSAGTGRYGKQPQHF	TGCAGTGCCGGGACAGGGCGGTACGGGAAACAGCCCCAGCATTTT
TRBV6-5	-	few	TRBJ2-3	CASSYRPPRMADTQYF	TGTGCCAGCAGTTACAGGCCACCTCGTATGGCAGATACGCAGTATTTT
TRBV20-1	TRBD1	-	TRBJ2-7	CSARVTPGQGYEQYF	TGCAGTGCTAGAGTTACTCCGGGACAGGGCTACGAGCAGTACTTC
TRBV27	-	-	TRBJ1-5	CASSSQGFQQPQHF	TGTGCCAGCAGTTCGCAGGGTTTTCAACAGCCCCAGCATTTT
TRBV7-2	-	-	TRBJ2-5	CASSHRRGIQETQYF	TGTGCCAGCAGCCACCGACGGGGGATACAAGAGACCCAGTACTTC
TRBV12-3/TRBV12-4	-	few	TRBJ2-4	CASSLAPIGLAKNIQYF	TGTGCCAGCAGTTTAGCGCCCATTGGGCTAGCCAAAAACATTCAGTACTTC
TRBV12-3/TRBV12-4	TRBD1	few	TRBJ1-6	CASSSTGGRSNSPLHF	TGTGCCAGCAGTTCGACAGGGGGCAGGAGTAATTCACCCCTCCACTTT
TRBV20-1	TRBD1	-	TRBJ1-6	CSARAGTGFRDSPLHF	TGCAGTGCTAGAGCGGGGACAGGCTTTAGGGATTCACCCCTCCACTTT
TRBV12-3/TRBV12-4	-	few	TRBJ1-4	CASSLSSYEKLFF	TGTGCCAGCAGTTTATCAAGCTATGAAAAACTGTTTTTT
TRBV20-1	-	-	TRBJ1-1	CSAVSGTGNTEAFF	TGCAGTGCTGTTAGCGGGACGGGGAACACTGAAGCTTTCTTT
TRBV29-1	-	-	TRBJ1-2	CSVDSGNSQGGMYGYTF	TGCAGCGTTGATTCGGGTAATAGCCAGGGAGGAATGTATGGCTACACCTTC
TRBV20-1	-	-	TRBJ1-1	CSAKTGSTEAFF	TGCAGTGCTAAAACAGGGTCCACTGAAGCTTTCTTT
TRBV6-5	-	-	TRBJ2-1	CASSIPRGNEQFF	TGTGCCAGCAGTATACCGCGGGGAAATGAGCAGTTCTTC
TRBV7-8	-	-	TRBJ2-5	CASSPWGAEETQYF	TGTGCCAGCAGTCCGTGGGGGGCGGAAGAGACCCAGTACTTC
TRBV4-3	-	-	TRBJ2-5	CASSPGEGSGNEQYF	TGCGCCAGCAGCCCAGGTGAGGGGTCGGGAAATGAGCAGTACTTC
TRBV28	-	few	TRBJ1-1	CASSSGAAQGPEAFF	TGTGCCAGCAGTTCGGGCGCAGCGCAGGGACCTGAAGCTTTCTTT
TRBV5-1	-	-	TRBJ2-3	CASSRDTSSSTDTQYF	TGCGCCAGCAGCCGGGACACTAGCTCCTCCACAGATACGCAGTATTTT
TRBV7-9	-	few	TRBJ2-7	CASSLLGQGPPYEQYF	TGTGCCAGCAGCCTGTTGGGCCAGGGTCCTCCCTACGAGCAGTACTTC
TRBV7-9	-	-	TRBJ1-4	CASSLEEAGPEKLFF	TGCGCCAGCAGCTTAGAGGAGGCAGGGCCTGAAAAACTGTTTTTT
TRBV29-1	-	-	TRBJ2-7	CSVEGVADSTTYEQYF	TGCAGCGTTGAAGGGGTAGCGGATAGCACTACCTACGAGCAGTACTTC
TRBV24-1	-	-	TRBJ2-3	CATRDRGEEYF	TGTGCCACCAGAGACCGCGGGGAGGAGTATTTT
TRBV6-2/TRBV6-3	TRBD2	few	TRBJ2-3	CASSYLVGGVTDTQYF	TGTGCCAGCAGTTACCTCGTCGGGGGGGTAACAGATACGCAGTATTTT